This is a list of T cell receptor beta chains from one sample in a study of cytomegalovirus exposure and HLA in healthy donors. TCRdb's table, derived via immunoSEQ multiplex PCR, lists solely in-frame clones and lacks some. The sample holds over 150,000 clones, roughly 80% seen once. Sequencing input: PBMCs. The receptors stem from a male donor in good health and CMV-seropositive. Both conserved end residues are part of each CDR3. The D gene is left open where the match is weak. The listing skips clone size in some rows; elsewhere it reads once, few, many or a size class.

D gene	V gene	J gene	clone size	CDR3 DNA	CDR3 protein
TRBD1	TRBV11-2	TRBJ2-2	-	TGTGCCAGCAGCTTACTACTCCCGACAGGGCTTACCACCGGGGAGCTGTTTTTT	CASSLLLPTGLTTGELFF
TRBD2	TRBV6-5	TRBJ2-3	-	TGTGCCAGCAGTTATTCTAGCGGGGGGGCGACAGATACGCAGTATTTT	CASSYSSGGATDTQYF
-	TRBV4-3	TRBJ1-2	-	TGCGCCAGCAGCCAAGATCGGGCGGGGTATGGCTACACCTTC	CASSQDRAGYGYTF
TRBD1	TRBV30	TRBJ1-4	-	TGTGCCTGGAGCCGGACAGGGGGCCGTGAAAAACTGTTTTTT	CAWSRTGGREKLFF
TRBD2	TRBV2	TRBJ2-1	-	TGTGCCAGCAGCCCAGCGGGAGGGGGTGAGCAGTTCTTC	CASSPAGGGEQFF
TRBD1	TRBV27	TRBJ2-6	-	TGTGCCAGCAGGGAGACAGGGGGGAAAGGCGGGGCCAACGTCCTGACTTTC	CASRETGGKGGANVLTF
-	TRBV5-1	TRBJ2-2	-	TGCGCCAGCAGCCGTCAGGGGGGAGAAACCGGGGAGCTGTTTTTT	CASSRQGGETGELFF
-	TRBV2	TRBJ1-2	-	TGTGCCAGCAGTGTGGGTGAGGACTATGGCTACACCTTC	CASSVGEDYGYTF
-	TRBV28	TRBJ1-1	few	TGTGCCAGCAGCCCACAGGGACGCGCTGAAGCTTTCTTT	CASSPQGRAEAFF
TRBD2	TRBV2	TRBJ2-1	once	TGTGCCAGCAGTGTTCTAGCGGGAGGGGTGGATGAGCAGTTCTTC	CASSVLAGGVDEQFF
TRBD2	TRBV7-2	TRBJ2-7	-	TGTGCCAGCAGCACCCTAGCGGGAGCTAACTACGAGCAGTACTTC	CASSTLAGANYEQYF
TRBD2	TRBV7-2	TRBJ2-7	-	TGTGCCAGCAGCGTATCTAGCGGGGGACTGTCCTACGAGCAGTACTTC	CASSVSSGGLSYEQYF
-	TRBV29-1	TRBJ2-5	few	TGCAGCGTTCTCATCCCGAAGGGAGACAAGACCCAGTACTTC	CSVLIPKGDKTQYF
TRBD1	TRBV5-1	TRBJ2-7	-	TGCGCCAGCAGCTCGGGACAGGCTACCTACGAGCAGTACTTC	CASSSGQATYEQYF
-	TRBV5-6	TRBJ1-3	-	TGTGCCAGCAGCTGGGGCGGGGGCTCTGGAAACACCATATATTTT	CASSWGGGSGNTIYF